These 6 T cell receptor beta chains came from one sample sequenced in a study of T cells in Graves' hyperthyroidism and ophthalmopathy. From RNA transcripts, TCR beta CDR3 regions were amplified. A first-round RT-PCR of the TCR CDR3 used the HTBI primer set. TCRdb re-analysed the multiplex PCR reads in MiXCR, keeping a single row per CDR3 protein. The profile shows about 330,000 distinct CDR3 sequences, approximately 15% of them singletons. The specimen was blood. All receptors derive from a woman aged 40 to 50 with Graves' ophthalmopathy.

This clonotype was seen at least ten times. This sequence joins TRBV29-1 and TRBJ1-2; TRBD1 is a possible D gene (5 bases). Germline lookup yields CDR1 SQVTM and CDR2 ANQGSEA. The CDR3 is 13 residues long. Trimming shortened V by 6 bases and J by 4 bases, and 15 bases separated the two germline ends. This chain's CDR3 is CSVEEGPSYGYTF. Written as DNA, the CDR3 is TGCAGCGTGGAGGAGGGACCCTCCTATGGCTACACCTTC.

CDR3 loop: CSARGGLAGPYEQYF. The CDR3 nucleotides read TGCAGTGCTAGAGGGGGACTAGCGGGGCCCTACGAGCAGTACTTC. The chain employs TRBV20-1 and TRBJ2-7; 13 positions agree with TRBD2. The length of the CDR3 is 15 residues. The V gene's germline CDR1 is DFQATT and CDR2 SNEGSKA (reference sequence). V was clipped by 1 base and J by 2 bases; unmatched bases: 2.

This clonotype has a count of ten or more. The chain links TRBV12-3 or TRBV12-4 to TRBJ2-2, with 7 nucleotides matching TRBD2. The CDR3 contains 13 residues. The V segment lost 6 bases and the J segment 5 bases; nucleotides outside the gene matches: 3. The CDR3 region has the DNA TGTGCCAGCAGAGTTAGCGGGACCGGGGAGCTGTTTTTT. Its translation: CASRVSGTGELFF.

J is TRBJ1-2 and V is TRBV18; perhaps TRBD1 as D (5 bases). Germline V gene data show CDR1 as KGHSH and CDR2 as LQKENI. Trimming removed 4 bases from V and 8 bases from J, with 17 bases in between. There are 14 residues in the CDR3. CDR3 region: CASSLDYRYTGYTF. CDR3 sequence (DNA): TGTGCCAGCTCACTTGATTACAGGTATACCGGCTACACCTTC.

The chain links TRBV24-1 to TRBJ1-4; 7 nucleotides line up with TRBD1. This CDR3 is built from 16 residues. V lost 3 bases to trimming and J lost 3 bases; unmatched junction nucleotides: 6. Germline V gives CDR1 KGHDR, CDR2 SFDVKD. The CDR3 bases are TGTGCCACCAGTGATAGACGGACAGGACCTAATGAAAAACTGTTTTTT. As protein: CATSDRRTGPNEKLFF.

Ten or more counts support this clonotype. The chain joins TRBV6-1 to TRBJ2-1, with a weak D call TRBD1 (6 bases). This CDR3 comprises 14 residues. CDR1 MNHNS and CDR2 SASEGT come from the germline V gene. V was trimmed by 6 bases and J by 6 bases, leaving 15 bases between them. As DNA, the CDR3 is TGTGCCAGCAGAAGGGACACCAATAGCAATGAGCAGTTCTTC. It codes for CASRRDTNSNEQFF.